This T cell receptor (beta chain) comes out of a study of long-term antiretroviral therapy in people with HIV. Study-level points and caveats: Clonotypes expanded prior to ART showed repertoire dominance at all sampled time points. Controls showed broader CDR3 length ranges than did the HIV repertoires.

After removal of 4 bases from V and 3 bases from J, the junction contained 12 bases not matched to a gene. Per the germline V gene, CDR1 is MDHEN and CDR2 is SYDVKM. CDR3 length equals 16 residues. Survey-level immunoSEQ v3.0 assays were run. Measured with immunoSEQ multiplex PCR; TCRdb has only the in-frame clones, and not every one. The sample contains 25,000 to 30,000 clones, around four fifths of which appear only once. In regard to this clone: Its antigen is not identified.

No donor had fewer than one pre-ART PBMC sample or fewer than two post-ART PBMC samples. Every one of the participants with HIV received treatment in the United States. The V and J genes are TRBV28 and TRBJ2-7; 7 nucleotides agree with TRBD2. This TCR was recovered from a young man with HIV. The sequenced sample was unsorted PBMCs, obtained 0.8 years before starting antiretroviral therapy. The CDR3 DNA is TGTGCCAGCAGTTCACGGTGGGCTAGCGGACTCTACGAGCAGTACTTC. Its translation is CASSSRWASGLYEQYF.